This TCR beta chain was sequenced for a study of blood T cell repertoires in COVID-19. Study overall: Sources were T cells, B-cell-depleted T cells, or PBMCs; the material itself was cDNA or gDNA.

Recruitment covered some 25 US areas and drew participants whose ages spanned roughly 18 to 100 years. Each participant's cohort was designated according to participant-reported clinical history. What the recovered Cohort 3 donors had was two negative PCRs, clearance, or symptom resolution. Repertoires were generated with immunoSEQ multiplex PCR, while TCRdb's copy carries only in-frame clones and drops some. The sample includes about 380,000 clones, approximately 90% of them seen just once. Germline CDR1 is SGHKS and CDR2 is YYEKEE (reference sequence). Losses at the gene ends were 5 bases for V and 3 bases for J; bases not matched to a gene: 7. CDR3 size: 15 residues.

V is TRBV5-5 and J is TRBJ2-3, with 9 bases aligning to TRBD1. This receptor was obtained from a young woman who had recovered from COVID-19. Sequenced input: PBMCs or T cells enriched from blood (not recorded which). The CDR3 protein is CASSSGTGMTDTQYF. The CDR3 nucleotides read TGTGCCAGCAGTTCTGGGACAGGGATGACAGATACGCAGTATTTT.